Following are 8 T cell receptor beta chains from one sample sequenced in a study of blood T cell repertoires in COVID-19. Assay used: immunoSEQ multiplex PCR; TCRdb lists only in-frame clones, some missing. The sample includes under 250,000 clones, 75% to 90% of them seen just once. Sequenced: peripheral blood. These receptors were collected from a man aged 55 to 70 who had recovered from COVID-19.

This chain joins TRBV7-9 and TRBJ2-1; 8 nucleotides agree with TRBD2. Germline CDR1 is SEHNR and CDR2 is FQNEAQ (reference sequence). The CDR3 is 16 amino acids. Trimming removed 5 bases from V and 5 bases from J; junction bases left unmatched: 11. CDR3: CASSPGWREVNNEQFF. The DNA for the CDR3 is TGTGCCAGCAGCCCCGGGTGGCGGGAGGTAAACAATGAGCAGTTCTTC.

J is TRBJ1-1 and V is TRBV9, with 7 bases identical to TRBD1. In germline, CDR1 is SGDLS, CDR2 YYNGEE. V was pared by 0 bases and J by 1 base, with 3 bases of the junction left unmatched. This CDR3 has 15 residues. The CDR3 reads CASSVAGQTNTEAFF. The CDR3 nucleotides read TGTGCCAGCAGCGTAGCGGGACAGACGAACACTGAAGCTTTCTTT.

This rearrangement joins TRBV4-1 to TRBJ1-3; D unresolved. In germline, CDR1 is MGHRA, CDR2 YSYEKL. The V end lost 1 base, the J end lost 0 bases, and 7 bases lay between the germline ends. The CDR3 contains 15 residues. Here the CDR3 DNA reads TGCGCCAGCAGCCAAGTGGGAGTCTCTGGAAACACCATATATTTT. Translating it yields CASSQVGVSGNTIYF.

The table lists this clone with a count of one. Other nucleotide sequences from this sample produce the same CDR3. This chain connects TRBV18 to TRBJ1-3; D unclear. V dropped 3 bases and J dropped 0 bases, with 15 bases sitting between them. The CDR3 has 17 amino acids. Germline V lookup: CDR1 KGHSH, CDR2 LQKENI. In nucleotides, the CDR3 is TGTGCCAGCTCACCTTCCCAGGTCTCACTCTCTGGAAACACCATATATTTT. It is translated as CASSPSQVSLSGNTIYF.

The chain uses TRBV19 and TRBJ1-5; 8 bases agree with TRBD1. Germline assignment: CDR1 LNHDA and CDR2 SQIVND (reference sequence). This CDR3 spans 16 amino acids. The J segment lost 6 bases and the V segment lost 8 bases, leaving 15 bases of the junction unmatched. For the CDR3, the DNA is TGTGCCAGTGATAGGCAGGGGGCATTTCGGGGTCAGCCCCAGCATTTT. The encoded protein is CASDRQGAFRGQPQHF.

V usage is TRBV28 and J usage is TRBJ1-4; D gene uncertain. This CDR3 region has 14 residues. The V gene's germline CDR1 is MDHEN and CDR2 SYDVKM. Trimming took off 3 bases at V and 5 bases at J, with 10 bases between the two ends. As DNA, the CDR3 is TGTGCCAGCAGTTTGAGCGGTCTCAATGAAAAACTGTTTTTT. Translation: CASSLSGLNEKLFF. Drawing the rest from reference TRBV28 and TRBJ1-4, the complete variable domain is DVKVTQSSRYLVKRTGEKVFLECVQDMDHENMFWYRQDPGLGLRLIYFSYDVKMKEKGDIPEGYSVSREKKERFSLILESASTNQTSMYLCASSLSGLNEKLFFGSGTQLSVL.

The chain carries TRBV5-1 and TRBJ2-3; 7 bases fit TRBD1. The ends lost 3 bases at V and 2 bases at J; junction bases unmatched: 6. Germline CDR1 and CDR2: SGHRS and YFSETQ. The CDR3 consists of 15 residues. This CDR3 reads CASSSEGAATDTQYF. CDR3 nucleotide sequence: TGCGCCAGCAGCTCCGAGGGGGCGGCCACAGATACGCAGTATTTT. The full variable domain, rest sourced from reference TRBV5-1 and TRBJ2-3, is KAGVTQTPRYLIKTRGQQVTLSCSPISGHRSVSWYQQTPGQGLQFLFEYFSETQRNKGNFPGRFSGRQFSNSRSEMNVSTLELGDSALYLCASSSEGAATDTQYFGPGTRLTVL.

The chain recombines TRBV27 with TRBJ2-3; D is unresolved. The CDR3 is 14 residues long. Looked up from germline, CDR1 is MNHEY and CDR2 is SMNVEV (reference sequence). The V end was cut by 1 base, the J end by 4 bases, with 9 bases between. The CDR3 region is CASSLLLHPDTQYF. CDR3 in DNA: TGTGCCAGCAGTTTATTACTCCACCCAGATACGCAGTATTTT.